The clone carrying this T cell receptor beta chain was observed a handful of times. This entry comes from a study of T-cell reconstitution after alpha-beta-depleted transplantation in children. This sample's TCRbeta library carried unique molecular identifier barcodes. TCRdb reprocessed the PCR reads with MiXCR, giving one entry per CDR3 protein. The sample carries about 610,000 distinct CDR3 sequences, about 10% recorded once. V was trimmed by 4 bases and J by 2 bases, leaving 8 bases between them. Germline CDR1 and CDR2: SQVTM and ANQGSEA. The CDR3 totals 12 residues. This TCR came from a human donor who donated a stem cell graft to a child with acute myeloid leukemia. The chain uses TRBV29-1 and TRBJ1-2, with D maybe TRBD1 (5 bases). The sequencing here drew on PBMCs from the stem cell graft donor, taken from the stem cell graft. The CDR3 reads CSVVRGNYGYTF. The CDR3, as DNA: TGCAGCGTTGTTCGGGGCAACTATGGCTACACCTTC.